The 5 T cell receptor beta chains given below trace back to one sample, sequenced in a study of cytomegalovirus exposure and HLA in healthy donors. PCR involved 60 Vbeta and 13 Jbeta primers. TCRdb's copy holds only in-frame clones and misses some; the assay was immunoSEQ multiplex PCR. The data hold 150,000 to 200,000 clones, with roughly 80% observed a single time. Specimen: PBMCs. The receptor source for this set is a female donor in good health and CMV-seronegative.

The CDR3 DNA reads as TGTGCCAGCAGCGTAGCTACGGGACTAGCGGCAGATACGCAGTATTTT. It translates to CASSVATGLAADTQYF. The chain combines TRBV9 with TRBJ2-3, with 11 bases aligning to TRBD2. Unmatched junction bases numbered 4, after V lost 0 bases and J lost 4 bases. This CDR3 spans 16 amino acids. The germline V gene encodes CDR1 SGDLS and CDR2 YYNGEE. Combining the CDR3 with reference TRBV9 and TRBJ2-3 gives the whole variable domain DSGVTQTPKHLITATGQRVTLRCSPRSGDLSVYWYQQSLDQGLQFLIQYYNGEERAKGNILERFSAQQFPDLHSELNLSSLELGDSALYFCASSVATGLAADTQYFGPGTRLTVL.

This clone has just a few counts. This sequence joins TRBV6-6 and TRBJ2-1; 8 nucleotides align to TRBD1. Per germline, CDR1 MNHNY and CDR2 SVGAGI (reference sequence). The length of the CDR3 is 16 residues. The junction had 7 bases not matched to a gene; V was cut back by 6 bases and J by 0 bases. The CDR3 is CASSKTGASSYNEQFF. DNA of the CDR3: TGTGCCAGCAGCAAGACAGGGGCGAGCTCCTACAATGAGCAGTTCTTC.

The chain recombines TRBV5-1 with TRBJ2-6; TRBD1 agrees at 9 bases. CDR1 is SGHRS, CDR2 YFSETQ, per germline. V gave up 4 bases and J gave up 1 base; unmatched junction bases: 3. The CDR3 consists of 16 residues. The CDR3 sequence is CASSDGTGSGANVLTF. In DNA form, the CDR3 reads TGCGCCAGCAGCGACGGGACAGGGTCTGGGGCCAACGTCCTGACTTTC.

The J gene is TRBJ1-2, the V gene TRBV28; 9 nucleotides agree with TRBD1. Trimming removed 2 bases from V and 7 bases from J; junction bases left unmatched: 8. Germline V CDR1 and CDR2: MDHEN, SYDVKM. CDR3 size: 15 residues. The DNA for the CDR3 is TGTGCCAGCAGTTTACCTTCGACAGGGGGGGGTGGCTACACCTTC. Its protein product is CASSLPSTGGGGYTF.

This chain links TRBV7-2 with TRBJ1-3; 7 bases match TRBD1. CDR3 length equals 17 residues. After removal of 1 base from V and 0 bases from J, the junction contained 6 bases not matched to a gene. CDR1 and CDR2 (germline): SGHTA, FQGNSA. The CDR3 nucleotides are TGTGCCAGCAGCTTAGTAGGGGGACAGACCTCTGGAAACACCATATATTTT. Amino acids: CASSLVGGQTSGNTIYF. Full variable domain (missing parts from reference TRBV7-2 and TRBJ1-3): GAGVSQSPSNKVTEKGKDVELRCDPISGHTALYWYRQSLGQGLEFLIYFQGNSAPDKSGLPSDRFSAERTGGSVSTLTIQRTQQEDSAVYLCASSLVGGQTSGNTIYFGEGSWLTVV.